The T cell receptor (beta chain) described here comes from a study of patients and donors after allogeneic stem cell transplantation. CDR1 and CDR2 (germline): KGHDR, SFDVKD. V was clipped by 3 bases and J by 7 bases, with 10 bases between them. This CDR3 comprises 13 residues. TCRdb passed the RT-PCR reads through MiXCR, listing each CDR3 protein once. The sample records about 410,000 distinct CDR3 sequences, roughly 16% being singletons. This clonotype was obtained from a human donor who was either an allogeneic HSCT recipient or a stem cell or donor lymphocyte infusion donor (not recorded which). It is not recorded whose cells these are; they may come from a transplant donor. The source material was blood, either unsorted or a sorted T cell fraction (not recorded which). The chain has TRBV24-1 and TRBJ2-3; maybe TRBD2 (5 bases). CDR3: CATSDRGGNTQYF. The CDR3 DNA sequence: TGTGCCACCAGTGATCGCGGAGGAAATACGCAGTATTTT.